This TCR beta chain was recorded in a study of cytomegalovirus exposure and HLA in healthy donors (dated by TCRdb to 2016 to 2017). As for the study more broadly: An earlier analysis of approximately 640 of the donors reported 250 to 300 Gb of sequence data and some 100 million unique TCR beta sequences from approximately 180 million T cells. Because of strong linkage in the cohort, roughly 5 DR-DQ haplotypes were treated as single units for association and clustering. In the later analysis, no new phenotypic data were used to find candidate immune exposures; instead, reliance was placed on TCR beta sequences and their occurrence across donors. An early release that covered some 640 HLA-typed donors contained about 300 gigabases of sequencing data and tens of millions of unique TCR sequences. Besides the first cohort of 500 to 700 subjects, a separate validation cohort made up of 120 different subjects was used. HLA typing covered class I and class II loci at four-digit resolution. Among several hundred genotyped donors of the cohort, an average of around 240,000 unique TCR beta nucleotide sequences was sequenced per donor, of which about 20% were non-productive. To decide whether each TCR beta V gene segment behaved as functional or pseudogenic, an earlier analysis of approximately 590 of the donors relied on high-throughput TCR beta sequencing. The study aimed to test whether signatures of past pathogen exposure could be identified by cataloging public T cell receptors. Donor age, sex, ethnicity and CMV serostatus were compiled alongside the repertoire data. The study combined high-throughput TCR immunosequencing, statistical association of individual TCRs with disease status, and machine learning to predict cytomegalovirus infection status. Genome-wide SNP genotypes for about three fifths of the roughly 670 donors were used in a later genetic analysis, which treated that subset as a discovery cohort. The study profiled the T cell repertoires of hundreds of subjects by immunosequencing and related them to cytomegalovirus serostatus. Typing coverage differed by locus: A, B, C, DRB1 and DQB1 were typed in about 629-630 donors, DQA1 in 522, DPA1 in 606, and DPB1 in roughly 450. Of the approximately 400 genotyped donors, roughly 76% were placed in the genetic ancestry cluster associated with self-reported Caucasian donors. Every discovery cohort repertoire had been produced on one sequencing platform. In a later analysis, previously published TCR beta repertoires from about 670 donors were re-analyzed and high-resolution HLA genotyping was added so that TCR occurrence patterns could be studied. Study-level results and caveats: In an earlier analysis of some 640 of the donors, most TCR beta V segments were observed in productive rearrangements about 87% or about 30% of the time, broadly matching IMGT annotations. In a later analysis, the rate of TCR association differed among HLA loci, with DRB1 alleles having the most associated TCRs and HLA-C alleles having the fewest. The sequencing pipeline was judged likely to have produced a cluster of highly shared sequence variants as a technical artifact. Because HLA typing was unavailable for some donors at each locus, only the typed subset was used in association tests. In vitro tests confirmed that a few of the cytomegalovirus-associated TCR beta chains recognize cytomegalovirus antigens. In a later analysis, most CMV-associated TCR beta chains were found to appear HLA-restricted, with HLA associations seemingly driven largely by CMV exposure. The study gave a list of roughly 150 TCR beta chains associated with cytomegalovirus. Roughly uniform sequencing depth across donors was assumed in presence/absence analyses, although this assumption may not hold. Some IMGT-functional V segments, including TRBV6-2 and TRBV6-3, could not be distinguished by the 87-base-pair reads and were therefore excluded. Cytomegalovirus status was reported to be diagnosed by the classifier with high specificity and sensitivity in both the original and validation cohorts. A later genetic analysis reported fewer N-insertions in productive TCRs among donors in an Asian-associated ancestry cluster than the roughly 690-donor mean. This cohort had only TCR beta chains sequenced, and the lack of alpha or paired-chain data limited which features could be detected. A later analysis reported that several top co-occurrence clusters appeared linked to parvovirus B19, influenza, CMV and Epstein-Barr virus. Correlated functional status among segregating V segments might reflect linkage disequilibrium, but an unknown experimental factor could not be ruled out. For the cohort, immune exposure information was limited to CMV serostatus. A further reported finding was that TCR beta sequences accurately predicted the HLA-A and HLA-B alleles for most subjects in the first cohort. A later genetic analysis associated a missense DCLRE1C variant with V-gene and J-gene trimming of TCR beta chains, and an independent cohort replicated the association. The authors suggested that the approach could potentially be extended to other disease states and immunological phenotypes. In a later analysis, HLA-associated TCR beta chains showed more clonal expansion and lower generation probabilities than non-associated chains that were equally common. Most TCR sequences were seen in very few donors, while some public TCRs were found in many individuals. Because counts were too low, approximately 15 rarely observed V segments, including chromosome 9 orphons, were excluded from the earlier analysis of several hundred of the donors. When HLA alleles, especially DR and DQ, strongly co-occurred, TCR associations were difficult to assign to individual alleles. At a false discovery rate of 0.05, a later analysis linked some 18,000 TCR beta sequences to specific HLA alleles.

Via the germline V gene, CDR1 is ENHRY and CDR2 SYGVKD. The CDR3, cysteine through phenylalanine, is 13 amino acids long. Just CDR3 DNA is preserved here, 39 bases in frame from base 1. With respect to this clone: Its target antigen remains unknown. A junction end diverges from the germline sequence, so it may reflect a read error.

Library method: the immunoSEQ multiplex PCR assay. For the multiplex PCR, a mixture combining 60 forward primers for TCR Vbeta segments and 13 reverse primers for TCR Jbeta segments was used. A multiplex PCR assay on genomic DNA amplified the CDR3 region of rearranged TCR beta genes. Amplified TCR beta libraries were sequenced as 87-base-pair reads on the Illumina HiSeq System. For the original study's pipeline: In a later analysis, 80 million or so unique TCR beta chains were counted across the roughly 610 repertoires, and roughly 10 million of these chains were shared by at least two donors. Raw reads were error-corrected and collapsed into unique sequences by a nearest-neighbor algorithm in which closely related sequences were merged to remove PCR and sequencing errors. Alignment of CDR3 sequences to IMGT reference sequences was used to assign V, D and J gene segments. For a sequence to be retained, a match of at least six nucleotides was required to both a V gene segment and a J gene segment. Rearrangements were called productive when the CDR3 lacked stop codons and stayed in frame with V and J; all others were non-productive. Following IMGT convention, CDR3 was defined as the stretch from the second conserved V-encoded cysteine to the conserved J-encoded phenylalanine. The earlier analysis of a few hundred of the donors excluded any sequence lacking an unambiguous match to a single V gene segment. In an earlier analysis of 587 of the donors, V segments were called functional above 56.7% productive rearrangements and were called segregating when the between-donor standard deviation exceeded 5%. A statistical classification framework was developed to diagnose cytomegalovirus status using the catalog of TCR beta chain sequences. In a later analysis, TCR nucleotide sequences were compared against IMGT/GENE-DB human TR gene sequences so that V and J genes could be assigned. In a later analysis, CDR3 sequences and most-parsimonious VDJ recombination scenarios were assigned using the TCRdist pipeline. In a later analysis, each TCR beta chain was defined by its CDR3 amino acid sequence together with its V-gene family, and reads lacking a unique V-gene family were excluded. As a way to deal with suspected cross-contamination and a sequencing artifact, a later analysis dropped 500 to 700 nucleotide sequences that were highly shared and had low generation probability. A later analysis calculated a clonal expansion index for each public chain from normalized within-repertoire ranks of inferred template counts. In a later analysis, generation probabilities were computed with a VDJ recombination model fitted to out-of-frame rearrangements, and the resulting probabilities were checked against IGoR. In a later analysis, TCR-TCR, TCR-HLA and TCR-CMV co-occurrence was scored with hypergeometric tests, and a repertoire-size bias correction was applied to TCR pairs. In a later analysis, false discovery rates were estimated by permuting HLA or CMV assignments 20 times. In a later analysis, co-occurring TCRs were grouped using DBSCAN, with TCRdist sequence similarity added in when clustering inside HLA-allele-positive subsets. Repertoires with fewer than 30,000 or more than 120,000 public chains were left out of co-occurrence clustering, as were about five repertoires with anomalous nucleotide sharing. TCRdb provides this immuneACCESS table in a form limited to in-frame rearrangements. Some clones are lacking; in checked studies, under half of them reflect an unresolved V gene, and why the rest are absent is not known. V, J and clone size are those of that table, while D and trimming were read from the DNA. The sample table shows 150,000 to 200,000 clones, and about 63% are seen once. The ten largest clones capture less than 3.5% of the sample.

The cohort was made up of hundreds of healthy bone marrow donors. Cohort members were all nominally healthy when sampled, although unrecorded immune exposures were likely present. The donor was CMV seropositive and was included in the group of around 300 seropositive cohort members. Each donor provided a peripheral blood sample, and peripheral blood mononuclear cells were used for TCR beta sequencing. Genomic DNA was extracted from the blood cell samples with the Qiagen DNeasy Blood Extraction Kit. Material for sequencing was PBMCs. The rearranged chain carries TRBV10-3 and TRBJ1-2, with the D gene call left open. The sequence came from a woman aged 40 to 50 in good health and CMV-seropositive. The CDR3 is CAISENPNYGYTF. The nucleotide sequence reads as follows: TGTGCGATCAGCGAGAATCCAAACTATGGCTACACCTTC.